This TCR beta chain stems from a study of T cells expressing NK-cell markers. As concerns this clonotype: Its antigen is not identified.

Study-level points and caveats: The HCMV specificity of the expanded NKG2C+ T cell clones stayed unresolved.

Each CDR3 protein gets one entry in TCRdb, which reprocessed the 5' RACE reads and gives no DNA. In all, the sample yields almost 450,000 distinct CDR3 sequences. Sequencing was performed on blood T cells: a sorted CD56 or NKG2C T cell subset, CD4+ or CD8+ T cells, or bulk PBMC T cells (not recorded which). The sequence was collected from a woman between 18 and 70 years old in good health.

CDR3 amino acids: CASKTQGHTEAFF. The rearrangement links TRBV12-3 or TRBV12-4 to TRBJ1-1; the D call of TRBD1 rests on TCRdb alone, since no DNA is present to check it. This CDR3 is 13 amino acids long.